Included here is one TCR beta chain sequence, with context. The sample belongs to a study of blood T cell repertoires in COVID-19. About the research overall: The study drew acute and convalescent COVID-19 samples from the United States, Italy and Spain. Sample material is recorded as cDNA or gDNA derived from T cells, B-cell-depleted T cells, or PBMCs.

The protocol was immunoSEQ multiplex PCR, while the TCRdb copy is restricted to in-frame clones and leaves out a portion. The profile shows hundreds of thousands of clones, roughly 90% of them singletons. During active infection, Seattle patients enrolled and were then monitored through disease. The CDR3 sequence is 12 residues long. Germline CDR1 reads MGHRA; CDR2 reads YSYEKL. V was clipped by 4 bases and J by 4 bases, with 5 bases between them. The TCR originated in a woman between 55 and 75 years old with COVID-19, enrolled during active disease. The chain carries TRBV4-1 and TRBJ1-3; D is uncertain. What was sequenced was peripheral blood. CDR3 region: CASSPGGNTIYF. The CDR3 DNA reads TGCGCCAGCAGCCCGGGAGGAAACACCATATATTTT.